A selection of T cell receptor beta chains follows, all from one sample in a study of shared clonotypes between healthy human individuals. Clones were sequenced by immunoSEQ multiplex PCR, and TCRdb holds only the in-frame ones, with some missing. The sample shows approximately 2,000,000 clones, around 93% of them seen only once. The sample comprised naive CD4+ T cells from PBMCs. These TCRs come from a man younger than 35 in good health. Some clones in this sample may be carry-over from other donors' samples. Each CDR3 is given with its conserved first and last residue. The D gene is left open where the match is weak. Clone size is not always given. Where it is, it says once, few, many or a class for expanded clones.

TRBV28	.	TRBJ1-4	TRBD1	CASSSRTGNEKLFF	TGTGCCAGCAGTTCAAGGACAGGGAATGAAAAACTGTTTTTT
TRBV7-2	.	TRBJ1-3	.	CASSPETGSSGNTIYF	TGTGCCAGCAGCCCTGAAACCGGGAGCTCTGGAAACACCATATATTTT
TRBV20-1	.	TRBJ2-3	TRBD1	CSANRGDTQYF	TGCAGTGCAAACAGGGGAGATACGCAGTATTTT
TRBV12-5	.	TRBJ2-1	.	CASSREARVTFF	TGTGCTAGTAGTAGGGAAGCCAGGGTCACATTCTTC
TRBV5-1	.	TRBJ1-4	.	CASSLSLSGADNEKLFF	TGCGCCAGCAGCTTGTCTCTGTCGGGGGCCGATAATGAAAAACTGTTTTTT
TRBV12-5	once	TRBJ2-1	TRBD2	CASGSRLAGNNEQFF	TGTGCTAGTGGCAGCAGACTAGCGGGAAACAATGAGCAGTTCTTC
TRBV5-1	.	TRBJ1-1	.	CASSLSGTNTEAFF	TGCGCCAGCAGCTTGTCAGGGACTAACACTGAAGCTTTCTTT
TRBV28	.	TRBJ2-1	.	CASSLWTQNQFF	TGTGCCAGCAGTTTGTGGACTCAGAACCAGTTCTTC
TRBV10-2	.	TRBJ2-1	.	CATRQDNEQFF	TGCGCCACCAGACAGGACAATGAGCAGTTCTTC
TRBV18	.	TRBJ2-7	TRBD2	CASSPRAGGDEQYF	TGTGCCAGCTCACCTAGAGCGGGAGGGGACGAGCAGTACTTC
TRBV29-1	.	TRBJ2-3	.	CSVEEIGRGTTQYF	TGCAGCGTTGAAGAAATCGGGAGAGGGACGACGCAGTATTTT
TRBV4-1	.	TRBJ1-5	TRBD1	CASSRNRGPGQPQHF	TGCGCCAGCAGCCGGAACAGGGGGCCCGGTCAGCCCCAGCATTTT
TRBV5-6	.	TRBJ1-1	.	CASSLRSANTEAFF	TGTGCCAGCAGCTTGAGATCGGCTAACACTGAAGCTTTCTTT
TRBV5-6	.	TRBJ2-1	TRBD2	CASSEGTSGGYNEQFF	TGTGCCAGCAGCGAAGGGACTAGCGGGGGATACAATGAGCAGTTCTTC
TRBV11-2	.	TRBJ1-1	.	CATSREMNTEAFF	TGTGCCACCTCCAGGGAAATGAACACTGAAGCTTTCTTT
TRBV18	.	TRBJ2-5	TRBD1	CASSSDRGETQYF	TGTGCCAGCTCATCCGACAGGGGGGAGACCCAGTACTTC